This T cell receptor beta chain was obtained from a study of spatial heterogeneity in lung cancer. Study conclusions and caveats: Expanded intratumoral alpha and beta TCR counts tracked tumor mutation counts.

This CDR3 is 15 amino acids long. Germline V gives CDR1 LGHDT, CDR2 YNNKEL (reference sequence). V was trimmed by 5 bases and J by 12 bases, leaving 20 bases between them. Time point in this sample: sample taken at primary tumor resection. Each CDR3 protein is one row after TCRdb ran MiXCR on the 5' RACE reads. The sample has under 13,000 distinct CDR3 sequences, roughly 7.4% seen once; the top ten hold less than 25%. This clonotype was observed at least ten times. Antigen specificity is unknown. Being off target in a library aimed at alpha chains, this beta chain has a size of little meaning. Material: lung tumor tissue, obtained at surgery. The receptor was isolated from a female donor with early-stage non-small cell lung cancer. The V call is TRBV3-1, the J call TRBJ1-6; D is possibly TRBD1 (6 bases). The CDR3 DNA reads TGTGCCAGCAGCTGGGGGCCTGGAACATTTGAACCCCTCCACTTT. Protein: CASSWGPGTFEPLHF.